This T cell receptor beta chain was retrieved from a study of blood T cell repertoires in COVID-19. The table came from immunoSEQ multiplex PCR; TCRdb's copy has only in-frame clones and leaves some out. The sample lists roughly 250,000 clones, about nine tenths seen once, with 12% in the top ten. Enrolment of Seattle patients took place during active infection, and they were followed longitudinally. Germline CDR1 reads SQVTM; CDR2 reads ANQGSEA. This CDR3 comprises 14 residues. Trimming stripped 4 bases from V and 9 bases from J, with 21 bases between. This receptor was taken from a woman in her thirties with COVID-19, enrolled during active disease. Sequencing was done on a sample of peripheral blood. This chain uses TRBV29-1 with TRBJ2-5; D is perhaps TRBD1 (8 bases). The chain's CDR3 is CSVGGGQVHGAQYF. DNA of the CDR3: TGCAGCGTTGGGGGGGGACAGGTCCACGGGGCCCAGTACTTC.